This TCR beta chain was sequenced during a study of blood T cell repertoires in COVID-19. The CDR3 totals 13 residues. Trimming took 4 bases from V and 11 from J; bases not matched to a gene: 8. Germline V lookup: CDR1 LGHDT, CDR2 YNNKEL (reference sequence). Only in-frame clones appear in the TCRdb table, and some are missing; sequencing was by immunoSEQ multiplex PCR. In the table there are fewer than 120,000 clones, around 74% of which are singletons. The clonotype was recovered from a woman aged 55-70 years with acute or convalescent COVID-19. The chain has TRBV3-1 (or the pseudogene TRBV3-2) and TRBJ1-1; 9 positions agree with TRBD1. The sample consisted of peripheral blood. CDR3 in amino acids: CASSPGTGGAAFF. CDR3 nucleotide sequence: TGTGCCAGCAGCCCAGGAACAGGGGGCGCGGCTTTCTTT.